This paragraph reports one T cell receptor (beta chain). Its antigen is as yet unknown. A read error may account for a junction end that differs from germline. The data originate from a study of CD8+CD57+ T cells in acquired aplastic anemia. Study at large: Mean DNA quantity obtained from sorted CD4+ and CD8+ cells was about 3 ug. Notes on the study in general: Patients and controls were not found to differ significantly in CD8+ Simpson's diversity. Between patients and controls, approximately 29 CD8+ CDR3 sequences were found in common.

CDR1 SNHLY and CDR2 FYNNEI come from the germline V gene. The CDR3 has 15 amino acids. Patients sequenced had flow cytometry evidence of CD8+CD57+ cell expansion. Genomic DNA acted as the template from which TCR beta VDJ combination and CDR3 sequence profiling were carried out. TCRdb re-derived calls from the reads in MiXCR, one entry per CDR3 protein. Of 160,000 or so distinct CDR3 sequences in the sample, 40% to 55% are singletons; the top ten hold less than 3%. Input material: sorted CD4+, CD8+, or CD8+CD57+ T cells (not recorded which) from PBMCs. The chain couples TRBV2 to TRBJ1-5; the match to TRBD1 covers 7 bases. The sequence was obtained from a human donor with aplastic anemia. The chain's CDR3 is CACSEDRAINQPQHF. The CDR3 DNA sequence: TGTGCCTGCAGCGAAGACAGGGCAATCAATCAGCCCCAGCATTTT. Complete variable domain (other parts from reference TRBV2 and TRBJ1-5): EPEVTQTPSHQVTQMGQEVILRCVPISNHLYFYWYRQILGQKVEFLVSFYNNEISEKSEIFDDQFSVERPDGSNFTLKIRSTKLEDSAMYFCACSEDRAINQPQHFGDGTRLSIL.